These T cell receptor beta chains were read from a single sample in a study of blood T cell repertoires in COVID-19. TCRdb keeps only in-frame clones here, not all; method: immunoSEQ multiplex PCR. The data hold approximately 300,000 clones, with around 89% observed a single time. The specimen was peripheral blood. The receptors originated from a man in his forties with acute or convalescent COVID-19. Each CDR3 is given with its conserved first and last residue. D genes are given only for firm matches. The size entry is marked missing in some rows and otherwise reads once, few, many or a size class.

CDR3 DNA: TGTGCCAGCAGTTCGATACTAGCGGGGGGCTACAATGAGCAGTTCTTC; CDR3 protein: CASSSILAGGYNEQFF; clone size: -; D gene: TRBD2; CDR3 length: 16; V gene: TRBV2; J gene: TRBJ2-1
CDR3 DNA: TGTGCCAGCAGCCCCTCGTACACAATTCCTAACTATGGCTACACCTTC; CDR3 protein: CASSPSYTIPNYGYTF; clone size: once; D gene: -; CDR3 length: 16; V gene: TRBV9; J gene: TRBJ1-2
CDR3 DNA: TGTGCCAGCAGCCCACCCCACAATACTGAAGCTTTCTTT; CDR3 protein: CASSPPHNTEAFF; clone size: -; D gene: -; CDR3 length: 13; V gene: TRBV3-1/TRBV3-2; J gene: TRBJ1-1
CDR3 DNA: TGCGCCAGCAGCTCGACGGCGGGGACCTACAATGAGCAGTTCTTC; CDR3 protein: CASSSTAGTYNEQFF; clone size: -; D gene: -; CDR3 length: 15; V gene: TRBV5-1; J gene: TRBJ2-1
CDR3 DNA: TGTGCCAGCAGTGAAGGGACAGGCTCCTACGAGCAGTACTTC; CDR3 protein: CASSEGTGSYEQYF; clone size: -; D gene: TRBD1; CDR3 length: 14; V gene: TRBV2; J gene: TRBJ2-7
CDR3 DNA: TGTGCCACCAGTGATCCCCGGGACAGGGTCTACGAGCAGTACTTC; CDR3 protein: CATSDPRDRVYEQYF; clone size: -; D gene: TRBD1; CDR3 length: 15; V gene: TRBV24-1; J gene: TRBJ2-7
CDR3 DNA: TGCGCCAGCAGTGAGGCCAGTTCTTCCTACGAGCAGTACTTC; CDR3 protein: CASSEASSSYEQYF; clone size: -; D gene: -; CDR3 length: 14; V gene: TRBV10-2; J gene: TRBJ2-7
CDR3 DNA: TGTGCCAGCAGCCCCCGGTGGGGGACAGGGGGCATCGGGGAGCTGTTTTTT; CDR3 protein: CASSPRWGTGGIGELFF; clone size: -; D gene: TRBD1; CDR3 length: 17; V gene: TRBV7-2; J gene: TRBJ2-2
CDR3 DNA: TGTGCCAGCAGCTTAGGCCTAGCTAGGAACGAGCAGTACTTC; CDR3 protein: CASSLGLARNEQYF; clone size: -; D gene: -; CDR3 length: 14; V gene: TRBV13; J gene: TRBJ2-7
CDR3 DNA: TGCAGTGCTAGTAGCGGGGTGAGCACAGATACGCAGTATTTT; CDR3 protein: CSASSGVSTDTQYF; clone size: -; D gene: TRBD2; CDR3 length: 14; V gene: TRBV20-1; J gene: TRBJ2-3
CDR3 DNA: TGTGCCAGCAGTGGCGGGTGGAGTAGTGCCGAAGCTTTCTTT; CDR3 protein: CASSGGWSSAEAFF; clone size: -; D gene: -; CDR3 length: 14; V gene: TRBV7-9; J gene: TRBJ1-1
CDR3 DNA: TGCGCCAGCAGTTTGGACAGGTGGACAGATACGCAGTATTTT; CDR3 protein: CASSLDRWTDTQYF; clone size: -; D gene: TRBD1; CDR3 length: 14; V gene: TRBV10-2; J gene: TRBJ2-3
CDR3 DNA: TGTGCCAGCAGCTCCGGGACTGTCAGCTACAATGAGCAGTTCTTC; CDR3 protein: CASSSGTVSYNEQFF; clone size: -; D gene: -; CDR3 length: 15; V gene: TRBV11-3; J gene: TRBJ2-1
CDR3 DNA: TGCGCCAGCAGCCAAGGGACCCAGGGCCAAGGCCTTAATGAAAAACTGTTTTTT; CDR3 protein: CASSQGTQGQGLNEKLFF; clone size: -; D gene: -; CDR3 length: 18; V gene: TRBV4-1; J gene: TRBJ1-4
CDR3 DNA: TGTGCCAGTAGTTCTTGGACAGGGGGCAATTTTCCTGAAGCTTTCTTT; CDR3 protein: CASSSWTGGNFPEAFF; clone size: once; D gene: TRBD1; CDR3 length: 16; V gene: TRBV19; J gene: TRBJ1-1
CDR3 DNA: TGTGCCTACCCTAAGACCGCCAGGCAGCCCCAGCATTTT; CDR3 protein: CAYPKTARQPQHF; clone size: -; D gene: -; CDR3 length: 13; V gene: TRBV30; J gene: TRBJ1-5
CDR3 DNA: TGTGCCAGCAGTACTAGGGGGTTGGAAGCTTTCTTT; CDR3 protein: CASSTRGLEAFF; clone size: -; D gene: -; CDR3 length: 12; V gene: TRBV6-5; J gene: TRBJ1-1
CDR3 DNA: TGTGCCAGCAGCTTATTGGCAACGGGGTCTGTGGATACGCAGTATTTT; CDR3 protein: CASSLLATGSVDTQYF; clone size: -; D gene: -; CDR3 length: 16; V gene: TRBV7-9; J gene: TRBJ2-3
CDR3 DNA: TGTGCCAGCAGCCAATCGACCGGGGTGGGGGGCTACACCTTC; CDR3 protein: CASSQSTGVGGYTF; clone size: few; D gene: -; CDR3 length: 14; V gene: TRBV4-2; J gene: TRBJ1-2
CDR3 DNA: TGTGCCAGCAGCGCCAGGGGGCGCAAAACAGATACGCAGTATTTT; CDR3 protein: CASSARGRKTDTQYF; clone size: -; D gene: TRBD1; CDR3 length: 15; V gene: TRBV9; J gene: TRBJ2-3
CDR3 DNA: TGTGCCAGCAGCTTAGAGCAGGGGATAGAAGCTTTCTTT; CDR3 protein: CASSLEQGIEAFF; clone size: -; D gene: -; CDR3 length: 13; V gene: TRBV11-2; J gene: TRBJ1-1
CDR3 DNA: TGTGCCAGCAGCCCGACGGGGGGTACTGGAAACACCATATATTTT; CDR3 protein: CASSPTGGTGNTIYF; clone size: -; D gene: -; CDR3 length: 15; V gene: TRBV7-2; J gene: TRBJ1-3
CDR3 DNA: TGTGCCAGCAGTCCCGCGGGTGGAGATGGCTACACCTTC; CDR3 protein: CASSPAGGDGYTF; clone size: few; D gene: -; CDR3 length: 13; V gene: TRBV6-5; J gene: TRBJ1-2
CDR3 DNA: TGTGCCAGCAGCTTCGCTAGCGGGGGAAGGAGCTCCTACAATGAGCAGTTCTTC; CDR3 protein: CASSFASGGRSSYNEQFF; clone size: -; D gene: TRBD2; CDR3 length: 18; V gene: TRBV7-2; J gene: TRBJ2-1
CDR3 DNA: TGTGCCAGCCCCGGGAAGTCGGGAAACACCATATATTTT; CDR3 protein: CASPGKSGNTIYF; clone size: -; D gene: -; CDR3 length: 13; V gene: TRBV6-5; J gene: TRBJ1-3
CDR3 DNA: TGCGCCAGCAGCCTGGGCGTCAGTCAGCCCCAGCATTTT; CDR3 protein: CASSLGVSQPQHF; clone size: -; D gene: -; CDR3 length: 13; V gene: TRBV4-1; J gene: TRBJ1-5
CDR3 DNA: TGCGCCAGCCACCCCGGACAGGGGGGCACCGGGGAGCTGTTTTTT; CDR3 protein: CASHPGQGGTGELFF; clone size: few; D gene: TRBD1; CDR3 length: 15; V gene: TRBV5-1; J gene: TRBJ2-2